Each of the 25 T cell receptor beta chains below was sequenced from the same sample in a study of blood T cell repertoires in COVID-19. Profiled with immunoSEQ multiplex PCR; TCRdb holds only in-frame clones, not every one. The sample holds roughly 130,000 clones, approximately 88% seen once. The sample comprised peripheral blood. The receptors come from a woman in her 30s who had recovered from COVID-19.

The V gene is TRBV27, the J gene TRBJ2-1; a weak D match, TRBD2 (5 bases). Trimming pared 2 bases from V and 9 bases from J, leaving 5 bases between. The V gene's germline CDR1 is MNHEY and CDR2 SMNVEV (reference sequence). This CDR3 has 11 amino acids. CDR3 residues: CASSLGSEQFF. The CDR3 nucleotides are TGTGCCAGCAGTTTAGGGAGTGAGCAGTTCTTC.

The chain joins TRBV24-1 to TRBJ2-3; TRBD2 aligns across 7 bases. The CDR3 has 15 residues. Looked up from germline, CDR1 is KGHDR and CDR2 is SFDVKD. Trimming took 5 bases from V and 4 from J; bases not matched to a gene: 8. This chain's CDR3 is CATSVGGRAADTQYF. CDR3 coding DNA: TGTGCCACCAGTGTTGGGGGGAGGGCGGCAGATACGCAGTATTTT.

V usage is TRBV7-8 and J usage is TRBJ2-4; TRBD1 might be the D (6 bases). The V gene's germline CDR1 is SGHVS and CDR2 FQNEAQ. This CDR3 comprises 15 residues. The V end lost 1 base, the J end lost 4 bases, and 11 bases lay between the germline ends. The CDR3 bases are TGTGCCAGCAGCTTAGGGCTAGGGGGTAAAAACATTCAGTACTTC. It yields the protein CASSLGLGGKNIQYF.

This clone was detected only once. This sequence joins TRBV7-9 and TRBJ2-4; 9 nucleotides line up with TRBD1. CDR3 length equals 19 residues. Germline trimming cut 5 bases from V and 8 bases from J; bases unmatched to any gene: 22. CDR1 is SEHNR, CDR2 FQNEAQ, per germline (reference sequence). The CDR3 DNA reads as TGTGCCAGCAGCCCTAACTCCCCACAAACGGACAGGGGTTTTGACATTCAGTACTTC. It is translated as CASSPNSPQTDRGFDIQYF. Together with reference TRBV7-9 and TRBJ2-4, the CDR3 gives the full variable domain: DTGVSQNPRHKITKRGQNVTFRCDPISEHNRLYWYRQTLGQGPEFLTYFQNEAQLEKSRLLSDRFSAERPKGSFSTLEIQRTEQGDSAMYLCASSPNSPQTDRGFDIQYFGAGTRLSVL.

This sequence joins TRBV5-1 and TRBJ2-7; TRBD2 aligns across 13 bases. This CDR3 comprises 18 residues. The germline gives CDR1 SGHRS, CDR2 YFSETQ. V trimming: 0 bases; J trimming: 4 bases; junction bases outside the gene matches: 10. CDR3 sequence: CASSLAFTTSGRKYEQYF. The DNA for the CDR3 is TGCGCCAGCAGCTTGGCCTTTACGACTAGCGGGAGGAAGTACGAGCAGTACTTC.

The CDR3 DNA follows: TGTGCCAGCAGCCTAGGGGGCGCCTCGTTATCACCCCTCCACTTT. Translation: CASSLGGASLSPLHF. V and J are TRBV9 and TRBJ1-6, with 7 bases that match TRBD1. From germline, CDR1 is SGDLS and CDR2 YYNGEE. The length of the CDR3 is 15 residues. The V segment lost 4 bases and the J segment 10 bases; nucleotides outside the gene matches: 11.

The chain carries TRBV25-1 and TRBJ1-5, with D possibly matching TRBD1 (6 bases). Germline CDR1 reads MGHDK; CDR2 reads SYGVNS. With 4 bases removed from V and 3 bases from J, the gap between germline ends came to 10 bases. CDR3 size: 14 residues. The CDR3 DNA reads as TGTGCCAGCAGTGCAACAGGGACCAATCAGCCCCAGCATTTT. Protein: CASSATGTNQPQHF. The complete variable domain, with remaining parts taken from reference TRBV25-1 and TRBJ1-5, reads EADIYQTPRYLVIGTGKKITLECSQTMGHDKMYWYQQDPGMELHLIHYSYGVNSTEKGDLSSESTVSRIRTEHFPLTLESARPSHTSQYLCASSATGTNQPQHFGDGTRLSIL.

This sequence joins TRBV3-1 (or the pseudogene TRBV3-2) and TRBJ2-1; 9 nucleotides align to TRBD2. CDR1 is LGHDT, CDR2 YNNKEL, per germline (reference sequence). V shed 1 base and J 4 bases; nucleotides not matched to a gene: 2. The CDR3 has 15 residues. The CDR3 spells CASSQVLAGYNEQFF. DNA of the CDR3: TGTGCCAGCAGCCAAGTTCTAGCGGGGTACAATGAGCAGTTCTTC.

A single count supports this clone. The V and J genes are TRBV15 and TRBJ1-5, with D possibly TRBD1 on 5 matching bases. V was trimmed by 7 bases and J by 6 bases, leaving 10 bases between them. Germline values: CDR1 LNHNV, CDR2 YYDKDF (reference sequence). The CDR3 runs 12 residues. The CDR3 loop is CATTQGGQPQHF. DNA for the CDR3: TGTGCCACCACCCAGGGAGGTCAGCCCCAGCATTTT. The variable domain in full, completed from reference TRBV15 and TRBJ1-5, reads DAMVIQNPRYQVTQFGKPVTLSCSQTLNHNVMYWYQQKSSQAPKLLFHYYDKDFNNEADTPDNFQSRRPNTSFCFLDIRSPGLGDTAMYLCATTQGGQPQHFGDGTRLSIL.

This clone has more than one count but fewer than ten. V usage is TRBV9 and J usage is TRBJ1-2, with unresolved D. Per germline, CDR1 SGDLS and CDR2 YYNGEE. Trimming stripped 0 bases from V and 3 bases from J, with 6 bases between. The CDR3 loop spans 13 amino acids. The CDR3: CASSVGQDYGYTF. In DNA form, the CDR3 reads TGTGCCAGCAGCGTAGGGCAGGACTATGGCTACACCTTC. The variable domain in full, completed from reference TRBV9 and TRBJ1-2, reads DSGVTQTPKHLITATGQRVTLRCSPRSGDLSVYWYQQSLDQGLQFLIQYYNGEERAKGNILERFSAQQFPDLHSELNLSSLELGDSALYFCASSVGQDYGYTFGSGTRLTVV.

The chain is built from TRBV27 and TRBJ1-2; TRBD1 matches at 7 bases. The CDR3 sequence is 17 residues long. Germline CDR1 MNHEY, CDR2 SMNVEV (reference sequence). Trimming removed 4 bases from V and 5 bases from J; junction bases left unmatched: 16. In nucleotides, the CDR3 is TGTGCCAGCAGTTCACTCCGGGACAGTGATAGTAGGTATGGCTACACCTTC. Its translation: CASSSLRDSDSRYGYTF.

The chain employs TRBV21-1 and TRBJ1-4; the table's D call, TRBD1, was not checked against the DNA. TRBV21-1 is termed a pseudogene. The CDR3 covers 14 residues. For the CDR3, the DNA is TGTGCCAGCAGCAAGACAGGGGGCGGGGAAAAACTGTTTTTT. Amino acid sequence: CASSKTGGGEKLFF.

The V gene is TRBV2, the J gene TRBJ2-7; the match to TRBD1 covers 7 bases. There are 17 residues in the CDR3. V was clipped by 5 bases and J by 2 bases; unmatched bases: 15. Germline CDR1 reads SNHLY; CDR2 reads FYNNEI. The CDR3 region is CASSSRLRDRRTYEQYF. CDR3 DNA: TGTGCCAGCAGTTCCAGACTTAGGGACAGACGCACCTACGAGCAGTACTTC.

The chain employs TRBV19 and TRBJ1-6; TRBD1 matches at 8 bases. The germline gives CDR1 LNHDA, CDR2 SQIVND (reference sequence). The CDR3 is made up of 15 amino acids. The V and J ends lost 10 bases and 4 bases, in that order; junction bases with no gene match: 9. The chain's CDR3 is CATNDRGSYNSPLHF. Written as DNA, the CDR3 is TGTGCCACCAATGACAGGGGATCTTATAATTCACCCCTCCACTTT.

This chain connects TRBV29-1 to TRBJ1-1; D is undetermined. The length of the CDR3 is 14 residues. Per germline, CDR1 SQVTM and CDR2 ANQGSEA. V lost 6 bases, J lost 0 bases, and 14 bases lay in between. The CDR3 DNA sequence: TGCAGCGTGGCTAACGGGGAATTGAACACTGAAGCTTTCTTT. Protein sequence: CSVANGELNTEAFF.

V is TRBV10-1 and J is TRBJ1-1, with 7 bases aligning to TRBD1. This CDR3 has 14 residues. Germline CDR1 WNHNN, CDR2 SYGVQD (reference sequence). Trimming cost V 2 bases and J 8 bases; bases outside gene matches: 8. The CDR3 nucleotides are TGCGCCAGCAGTGAGGGAACAGGGGAATCAGAAGCTTTCTTT. Residues: CASSEGTGESEAFF.

This clone was seen a single time. This chain connects TRBV28 to TRBJ2-3; perhaps TRBD1 as D (6 bases). The V gene lost 5 bases and the J gene lost 0 bases, with 12 bases spanning the gap. This CDR3 spans 15 amino acids. Germline CDR1 is MDHEN and CDR2 is SYDVKM. The CDR3 reads CASSPMTGSTDTQYF. The CDR3 DNA sequence: TGTGCCAGCAGTCCCATGACAGGTAGCACAGATACGCAGTATTTT. The whole variable domain, remainder taken from reference TRBV28 and TRBJ2-3, is DVKVTQSSRYLVKRTGEKVFLECVQDMDHENMFWYRQDPGLGLRLIYFSYDVKMKEKGDIPEGYSVSREKKERFSLILESASTNQTSMYLCASSPMTGSTDTQYFGPGTRLTVL.

The genes are TRBV19 and TRBJ2-6; 10 bases line up with TRBD1. The germline gives CDR1 LNHDA, CDR2 SQIVND (reference sequence). J gave up 1 base and V 0 bases, and 6 bases lay outside the gene matches. The CDR3 sequence is 19 residues long. As DNA, the CDR3 is TGTGCCAGTAGTATAGAAGAGGGACAGGGGCCGTCTGGGGCCAACGTCCTGACTTTC. Translation: CASSIEEGQGPSGANVLTF. Full variable domain (outside the CDR3, taken from reference TRBV19 and TRBJ2-6): DGGITQSPKYLFRKEGQNVTLSCEQNLNHDAMYWYRQDPGQGLRLIYYSQIVNDFQKGDIAEGYSVSREKKESFPLTVTSAQKNPTAFYLCASSIEEGQGPSGANVLTFGAGSRLTVL.

V is TRBV5-3 and J is TRBJ2-7, with 9 bases aligning to TRBD1. TRBV5-3 is classed as an ORF, of uncertain function. This CDR3 has 15 amino acids. The ends lost 1 base at V and 5 bases at J; junction bases unmatched: 7. CDR3 in DNA: TGTGCCAGAAGCTTGTCTCGGGACAGGGAACACGAGCAGTACTTC. Protein sequence: CARSLSRDREHEQYF.

The chain has TRBV7-9 and TRBJ2-2; the D gene is possibly TRBD2 (6 bases). Per germline, CDR1 SEHNR and CDR2 FQNEAQ (reference sequence). The ends were cut back, 3 bases at V and 6 bases at J, with 20 bases in the middle. This CDR3 comprises 17 residues. The CDR3 bases are TGTGCCAGCAGCTTCTACGGTGGGGGGATTATGGCCGGGGAGCTGTTTTTT. Its translation: CASSFYGGGIMAGELFF.

Only one count was recorded for this clone. This rearrangement joins TRBV10-1 to TRBJ2-1; D ambiguous. V lost 2 bases and J lost 6, with 11 bases in between. The CDR3 is made up of 14 amino acids. Germline lookup yields CDR1 WNHNN and CDR2 SYGVQD (reference sequence). The CDR3 DNA is TGCGCCAGCAGTGAGCATCGGTCCGTCAATGAGCAGTTCTTC. Its protein product is CASSEHRSVNEQFF.

Concerning this clone itself: The same CDR3 is also encoded by other DNA sequences in this sample. The chain joins TRBV6-5 to TRBJ1-5; D might be TRBD1 (5 bases). Germline-derived CDR1 and CDR2 are MNHEY and SVGAGI. V shed 5 bases and J shed 4 bases, with 12 bases lying between them. The CDR3 totals 14 residues. The CDR3 bases are TGTGCCAGCAGTCGTCAGGGAGGGAATCAGCCCCAGCATTTT. Encoded protein: CASSRQGGNQPQHF.

The chain employs TRBV5-4 and TRBJ1-2; TRBD1 aligns across 11 bases. V was clipped by 3 bases and J by 3 bases; unmatched bases: 1. Germline CDR1 and CDR2: SGHNT and YYREEE (reference sequence). The CDR3 runs 14 residues. The DNA of the CDR3 is TGTGCCAGCAGCTCGGGACAGGGGGACTATGGCTACACCTTC. Protein: CASSSGQGDYGYTF.

This chain links TRBV6-2 or TRBV6-3 with TRBJ2-3, with D perhaps TRBD2 (6 bases). The V and J ends lost 0 bases and 2 bases respectively, with 12 bases between them. CDR1 is MNHEY, CDR2 SVGEGT, per germline. The length of the CDR3 is 16 residues. The CDR3 nucleotides are TGTGCCAGCAGTTACTCGACGGGGGACGTCACAGATACGCAGTATTTT. Amino acid sequence: CASSYSTGDVTDTQYF.

V gene TRBV6-5 combines with J gene TRBJ2-2, with 11 positions matching TRBD1. J gave up 4 bases and V 7 bases, and 5 bases lay outside the gene matches. Looked up from germline, CDR1 is MNHEY and CDR2 is SVGAGI. The CDR3 length is 15 residues. The CDR3 nucleotides read TGTGCCAGCACCGGACAGGGGGCGGGCACCGGGGAGCTGTTTTTT. It codes for CASTGQGAGTGELFF.